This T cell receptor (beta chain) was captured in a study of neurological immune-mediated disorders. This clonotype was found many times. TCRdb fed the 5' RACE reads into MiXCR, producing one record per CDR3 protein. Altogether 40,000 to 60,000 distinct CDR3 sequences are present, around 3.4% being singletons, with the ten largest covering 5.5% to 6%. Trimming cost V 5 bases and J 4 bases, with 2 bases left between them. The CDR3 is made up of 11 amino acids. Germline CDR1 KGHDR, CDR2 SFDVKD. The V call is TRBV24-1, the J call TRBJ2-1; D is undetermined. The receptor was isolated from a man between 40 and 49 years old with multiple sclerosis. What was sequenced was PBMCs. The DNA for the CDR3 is TGTGCCACCAGTGGGTACAATGAGCAGTTCTTC. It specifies CATSGYNEQFF.